A selection of T cell receptor beta chains follows, all from one sample in a study of regulatory T cells in long-lasting Graves disease. TCRdb reprocessed the multiplex PCR reads with MiXCR, giving one entry per CDR3 protein. Seen here are hundreds of thousands of distinct CDR3 sequences, approximately 15% observed once, and the top ten hold just under 30%. These data also formed part of another study, on T cells in Graves' hyperthyroidism and ophthalmopathy.

Sequenced material: peripheral blood mononuclear cells (PBMCs), taken at new diagnosis, from a patient treated with antithyroid drugs. The receptors were gathered from a man aged 35-49 years with Graves disease. Each CDR3 is given with its conserved first and last residue. The order of the fields is D gene, clone size, V gene, J gene, CDR3 protein, CDR3 DNA. The D gene is left open where the match is weak. Only part of the rows carry a size: once, few, many, or a class if the clone is expanded.

NA	NA	TRBV7-6	TRBJ2-7	CASSSGGYSYEQYF	TGTGCCAGCAGCTCAGGAGGCTATTCCTACGAGCAGTACTTC
NA	NA	TRBV29-1	TRBJ2-7	CSVSLLSYEQYF	TGCAGCGTATCACTACTCTCCTACGAGCAGTACTTC
NA	many	TRBV11-3	TRBJ1-1	CASSLQISEAFF	TGTGCCAGCAGCTTACAGATCTCTGAAGCTTTCTTT
NA	NA	TRBV5-4	TRBJ2-7	CASSSGHPDTSYEQYF	TGTGCCAGCAGCTCCGGACACCCAGACACCTCCTACGAGCAGTACTTC
NA	many	TRBV30	TRBJ2-3	CAWSTGTDTQYF	TGTGCCTGGAGTACTGGCACAGATACGCAGTATTTT
TRBD1	few	TRBV4-3	TRBJ2-3	CASSTRQGPDTQYF	TGCGCCAGCAGCACCCGACAGGGGCCAGATACGCAGTATTTT
NA	few	TRBV12-3/TRBV12-4	TRBJ2-3	CASGAVRKGTTQYF	TGTGCCAGCGGGGCCGTGCGGAAAGGGACTACGCAGTATTTT
NA	many	TRBV18	TRBJ1-2	CASSPGLYGYTF	TGTGCCAGCTCACCGGGGCTTTATGGCTACACCTTC
TRBD1	many	TRBV6-1	TRBJ2-5	CASSETGGGMETQYF	TGTGCCAGCAGTGAAACAGGGGGAGGTATGGAGACCCAGTACTTC
TRBD1	NA	TRBV28	TRBJ1-2	CASSTYTGATNYGYTF	TGTGCCAGCAGTACCTACACAGGGGCCACTAACTATGGCTACACCTTC
NA	many	TRBV19	TRBJ2-3	CASSTRTDTQYF	TGTGCCAGTAGTACCCGAACAGATACGCAGTATTTT
NA	NA	TRBV5-1	TRBJ1-2	CASSLEVADYGYTF	TGCGCCAGCAGCTTGGAGGTTGCGGACTATGGCTACACCTTC
NA	NA	TRBV7-2	TRBJ1-2	CASSLERTANYGYTF	TGTGCCAGCAGCTTAGAGAGGACAGCTAACTATGGCTACACCTTC
TRBD1	NA	TRBV5-1	TRBJ1-2	CASSQRSGQGRGYTF	TGCGCCAGCAGCCAACGAAGTGGACAGGGGAGAGGCTACACCTTC
NA	many	TRBV9	TRBJ1-1	CASSVDGAVPHTEAFF	TGTGCCAGCAGCGTAGATGGCGCGGTTCCCCACACTGAAGCTTTCTTT
TRBD1	few	TRBV19	TRBJ1-1	CASSAGQGRGTEAFF	TGTGCCAGTAGTGCCGGACAGGGAAGGGGCACTGAAGCTTTCTTT
TRBD1	many	TRBV2	TRBJ1-1	CASRKDRSNTEAFF	TGTGCCAGCAGAAAGGACAGGTCGAACACTGAAGCTTTCTTT
NA	NA	TRBV20-1	TRBJ2-5	CSATKPGGGETQYF	TGCAGTGCTACCAAACCAGGGGGAGGGGAGACCCAGTACTTC
NA	few	TRBV7-7	TRBJ2-2	CASSLVAGSTTGELFF	TGTGCTAGCAGCTTGGTGGCGGGGTCCACCACCGGGGAGCTGTTTTTT
NA	NA	TRBV20-1	TRBJ2-3	CSARNTYTDTQYF	TGCAGTGCTAGAAATACTTACACAGATACGCAGTATTTT
NA	many	TRBV12-3/TRBV12-4	TRBJ1-6	CASSLGQYNSPLHF	TGTGCCAGCAGTTTAGGACAGTATAATTCACCCCTCCACTTT
NA	many	TRBV28	TRBJ1-4	CASSPSADYEKLFF	TGTGCCAGCAGTCCTTCCGCGGATTACGAAAAACTGTTTTTT
NA	many	TRBV18	TRBJ2-7	CASSPPARAYEQYF	TGTGCCAGCTCACCACCGGCACGAGCCTACGAGCAGTACTTC
TRBD2	many	TRBV15	TRBJ2-7	CATSTGTTYEQYF	TGTGCCACCAGCACGGGGACTACTTACGAGCAGTACTTC
TRBD1	NA	TRBV5-4	TRBJ1-2	CASSWTGRMYGYTF	TGTGCCAGCAGCTGGACAGGGAGGATGTATGGCTACACCTTC
NA	few	TRBV5-4	TRBJ2-3	CASSSRRFSTDTQYF	TGTGCCAGCAGCTCCCGACGCTTTAGCACAGATACGCAGTATTTT
NA	NA	TRBV4-2	TRBJ2-2	CASSLTGTTNTGELFF	TGTGCCAGCAGCCTTACCGGGACAACGAACACCGGGGAGCTGTTTTTT